This TCR beta chain was captured by sequencing in a study of T cells expressing NK-cell markers. Study-level points and caveats: Leadership of the CD3+CD56-NKG2C+ fraction also belonged to these clonotypes in several donors.

CDR1 LNHDA and CDR2 SQIVND come from the germline V gene (reference sequence). The CDR3 is 12 residues long. With regard to this clonotype: Its antigen is still unknown.

TCRdb re-called the 5' RACE reads and gives one entry per CDR3 protein, without DNA. The sample has about 8,000 distinct CDR3 sequences, and its top ten clones hold roughly 10%. The V gene is TRBV19, the J gene TRBJ1-5; lacking DNA, the TRBD1 call made by TCRdb goes unchecked. The TCR sequence derives from a man aged 18 to 29 in good health. The source material was blood T cells: a sorted CD56 or NKG2C T cell subset, CD4+ or CD8+ T cells, or bulk PBMC T cells (not recorded which). The CDR3 region is CASSFPTEPQHF.